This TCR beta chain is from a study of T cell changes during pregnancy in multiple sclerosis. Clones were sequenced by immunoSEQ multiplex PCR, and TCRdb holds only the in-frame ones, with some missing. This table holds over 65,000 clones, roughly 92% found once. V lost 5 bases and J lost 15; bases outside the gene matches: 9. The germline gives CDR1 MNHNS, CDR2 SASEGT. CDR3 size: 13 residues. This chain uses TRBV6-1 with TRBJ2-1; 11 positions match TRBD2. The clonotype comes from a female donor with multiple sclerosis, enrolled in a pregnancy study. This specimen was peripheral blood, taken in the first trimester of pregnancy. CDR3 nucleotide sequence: TGTGCCAGCAGTTCAAGGGGGACTAGCGGTCCGTTCTTC. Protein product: CASSSRGTSGPFF.